A single sample gave rise to the 5 T cell receptor beta chains below, sequenced in a study of blood T cells in healthy people across ages. A second PCR, run for roughly 7 to 12 cycles, used a sample-barcoded 5' primer plus a J-beta primer mix. TCRdb used MiXCR to reprocess the 5' RACE reads, holding one entry per CDR3 protein. Here the sample spans 450,000 to 600,000 distinct CDR3 sequences, around a quarter being singletons. The same specimen was also included in a second study, on T cells of mothers and their children.

The specimen sequenced was blood. The receptor set was obtained from a boy younger than 10 in good health.

This clonotype showed up many times. The chain carries TRBV25-1 and TRBJ2-5; D is uncertain. The V gene's germline CDR1 is MGHDK and CDR2 SYGVNS. CDR3 length: 14 residues. The V end lost 3 bases, the J end lost 1 base, and 9 bases lay between the germline ends. The CDR3 sequence: CASSDRAFQETQYF. CDR3 nucleotides: TGTGCCAGCAGTGATAGGGCATTCCAAGAGACCCAGTACTTC.

CDR3 nucleotide sequence: TGTGCCAGCAGCTCGACAGTGTCTAACTATGGCTACACCTTC. Its translation: CASSSTVSNYGYTF. The chain employs TRBV7-9 and TRBJ1-2, with D possibly matching TRBD1 (5 bases). Trimming took off 4 bases at V and 0 bases at J, with 9 bases between the two ends. The CDR3 consists of 14 residues. Germline CDR1 and CDR2: SEHNR and FQNEAQ (reference sequence).

J is TRBJ1-1 and V is TRBV29-1; D remains unclear. The V and J ends lost 0 bases and 0 bases respectively, with 8 bases between them. The CDR3 is 14 amino acids. Germline loops: CDR1 SQVTM, CDR2 ANQGSEA. The DNA of the CDR3 is TGCAGCGTTGAAGAGAGGCAGATGAACACTGAAGCTTTCTTT. Translated, it gives CSVEERQMNTEAFF. Full variable domain (outside the CDR3, taken from reference TRBV29-1 and TRBJ1-1): SAVISQKPSRDICQRGTSLTIQCQVDSQVTMMFWYRQQPGQSLTLIATANQGSEATYESGFVIDKFPISRPNLTFSTLTVSNMSPEDSSIYLCSVEERQMNTEAFFGQGTRLTVV.

This clonotype was seen more than once but under ten times. This chain joins TRBV28 and TRBJ2-7, with 10 bases aligning to TRBD2. Per the germline V gene, CDR1 is MDHEN and CDR2 is SYDVKM. V shed 6 bases, J shed 3 bases, and the junction held 8 bases outside the gene matches. The CDR3 consists of 15 residues. The CDR3 protein is CASRPLAGANYEQYF. CDR3 nucleotide sequence: TGTGCCAGCAGACCCCTAGCGGGAGCGAACTACGAGCAGTACTTC.

CDR3 DNA sequence: TGTGCCAGCAGCTTGCAGCGTAGCACAGATACGCAGTATTTT. Translated: CASSLQRSTDTQYF. This chain joins TRBV5-4 and TRBJ2-3; D is unresolved. The V gene lost 1 base and the J gene lost 0 bases, with 6 bases spanning the gap. There are 14 residues in the CDR3. Germline V gene lookup returns CDR1 SGHNT and CDR2 YYREEE (reference sequence).